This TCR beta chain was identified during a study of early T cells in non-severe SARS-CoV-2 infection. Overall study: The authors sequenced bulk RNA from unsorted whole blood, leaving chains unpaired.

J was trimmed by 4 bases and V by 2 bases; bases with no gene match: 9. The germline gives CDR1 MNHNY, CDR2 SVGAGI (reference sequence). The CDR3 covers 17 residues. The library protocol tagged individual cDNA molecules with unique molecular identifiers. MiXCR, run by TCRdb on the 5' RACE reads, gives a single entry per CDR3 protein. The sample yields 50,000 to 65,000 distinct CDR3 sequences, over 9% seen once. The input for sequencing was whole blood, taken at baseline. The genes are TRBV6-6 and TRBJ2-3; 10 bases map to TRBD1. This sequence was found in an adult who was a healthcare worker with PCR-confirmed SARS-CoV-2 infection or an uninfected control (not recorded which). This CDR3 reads CASSYRRQGARADTQYF. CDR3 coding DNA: TGTGCCAGCAGTTACCGGCGACAGGGGGCGCGGGCAGATACGCAGTATTTT.